This TCR beta chain was documented in a study of T-cell memory formation after mild COVID-19. Study in general: The two donors had largely donor-specific TCR clusters.

Study results and caveats: Pre-infection memory carried some responding clones, suggesting that cross-reactive memory joined.

Concerning this clonotype itself: The target antigen is unknown.

The V segment lost 9 bases and the J segment 7 bases; nucleotides outside the gene matches: 7. This CDR3 contains 12 residues. TCRdb itself ran the 5' RACE reads through MiXCR, one entry per CDR3 protein. The table lists 560,000 or so distinct CDR3 sequences, around 15% of them singletons. The receptor's source is an adult woman who had mild COVID-19 (a few samples of this study predate the infection). Cell type and time point are not known. The sequencing sample was made of PBMCs or a T cell subset sorted from them (not recorded which). The chain has TRBV12-3 or TRBV12-4 and TRBJ2-7; 9 positions agree with TRBD1. CDR3 in DNA: TGTGCCAGTCTACAGGGGGCGGGGGAGCAGTACTTC. This encodes CASLQGAGEQYF.